The 31 T cell receptor beta chains below all came from one sample that was sequenced in a study of T-cell reconstitution after alpha-beta-depleted transplantation in children. A library of TCRbeta sequences, prepared with unique molecular identifiers, was generated. TCRdb reanalysed the PCR reads using MiXCR and keeps one entry per CDR3 protein. The sample has approximately 510,000 distinct CDR3 sequences, 18% seen once. This sample comprised PBMCs from the stem cell graft donor, obtained from the stem cell graft. Source of these receptors: a human donor who donated a stem cell graft to a child with acute lymphoblastic leukemia.

The table lists this clonotype with a few counts. V and J are TRBV7-2 and TRBJ2-5; TRBD2 matches at 8 bases. V shed 3 bases, J shed 5 bases, and the junction held 8 bases outside the gene matches. Germline V gene sequence: CDR1 SGHTA, CDR2 FQGNSA. The CDR3 extends over 15 amino acids. The CDR3: CASSLTGSSGETQYF. The CDR3 nucleotides are TGTGCCAGCAGCTTGACCGGGTCTAGCGGGGAGACCCAGTACTTC. Drawing the rest from reference TRBV7-2 and TRBJ2-5, the complete variable domain is GAGVSQSPSNKVTEKGKDVELRCDPISGHTALYWYRQSLGQGLEFLIYFQGNSAPDKSGLPSDRFSAERTGGSVSTLTIQRTQQEDSAVYLCASSLTGSSGETQYFGPGTRLLVL.

The gene calls are TRBV7-9 and TRBJ1-1; TRBD1 is a possible D gene (5 bases). V shed 7 bases and J shed 7 bases, with 13 bases lying between them. The CDR3 length is 12 residues. CDR1 is SEHNR and CDR2 is FQNEAQ in the germline V gene (reference sequence). CDR3 in DNA: TGTGCCAGCACCCCTACAGGTCTTGAAGCTTTCTTT. This encodes CASTPTGLEAFF.

This clonotype appeared a few times. The chain is built from TRBV5-1 and TRBJ2-1, with TRBD1 matching 7 bases. With V trimmed by 0 bases and J by 2 bases, 5 bases remained unmatched. CDR1 and CDR2 (germline): SGHRS, YFSETQ. The length of the CDR3 is 16 residues. The CDR3 region is CASSLDRGGPYNEQFF. CDR3 in DNA: TGCGCCAGCAGCTTGGATCGAGGGGGCCCCTACAATGAGCAGTTCTTC.

The chain has TRBV7-9 and TRBJ2-1; TRBD2 aligns across 10 bases. Germline V gene data show CDR1 as SEHNR and CDR2 as FQNEAQ (reference sequence). V was pared by 4 bases and J by 9 bases, with 6 bases of the junction left unmatched. The CDR3 consists of 14 residues. The CDR3 reads CASSSSGRGGEQFF. CDR3 nucleotides: TGTGCCAGCAGCTCGAGCGGGAGGGGAGGTGAGCAGTTCTTC. Looking up the rest from reference TRBV7-9 and TRBJ2-1 gives the full variable domain: DTGVSQNPRHKITKRGQNVTFRCDPISEHNRLYWYRQTLGQGPEFLTYFQNEAQLEKSRLLSDRFSAERPKGSFSTLEIQRTEQGDSAMYLCASSSSGRGGEQFFGPGTRLTVL.

A few counts support this clonotype. V is TRBV5-5 and J is TRBJ2-3, with D maybe TRBD1 (6 bases). The CDR3 extends over 14 amino acids. The germline gives CDR1 SGHKS, CDR2 YYEKEE (reference sequence). Trimming pared 2 bases from V and 2 bases from J, leaving 9 bases between. The CDR3 is CASSLGGFTDTQYF. CDR3 nucleotide sequence: TGTGCCAGCAGCTTAGGGGGATTCACAGATACGCAGTATTTT.

The sample holds a few counts of this clonotype. This rearrangement joins TRBV6-1 to TRBJ2-2; possible D gene TRBD2, 7 bases. The V and J ends lost 6 bases and 8 bases respectively, with 16 bases between them. The CDR3 runs to 14 residues. Germline assignment: CDR1 MNHNS and CDR2 SASEGT. CDR3 DNA: TGTGCCAGCAGCAGGACGCGGGGGCATGGGGAGCTGTTTTTT. Its protein product is CASSRTRGHGELFF.

There are a few counts of this clonotype. This chain uses TRBV20-1 with TRBJ2-5, with D uncertain. Trimming stripped 3 bases from V and 1 base from J, with 12 bases between. The CDR3 extends over 14 amino acids. Germline CDR1 is DFQATT and CDR2 is SNEGSKA (reference sequence). The CDR3 DNA is TGCAGTGCTAGTCCCGCGCGGCTCCAAGAGACCCAGTACTTC. As protein: CSASPARLQETQYF.

The J gene is TRBJ2-7, the V gene TRBV29-1; 11 bases are shared with TRBD2. The CDR3 covers 15 residues. Germline CDR1 reads SQVTM; CDR2 reads ANQGSEA. Germline trimming cut 2 bases from V and 3 bases from J; bases unmatched to any gene: 6. Written as DNA, the CDR3 is TGCAGCGTTGAAAGTACGACTAGCGGGATCTACGAGCAGTACTTC. It yields the protein CSVESTTSGIYEQYF.

V and J are TRBV5-1 and TRBJ2-3; the D gene is possibly TRBD2 (5 bases). This CDR3 has 15 amino acids. CDR1 and CDR2 from the germline V gene are SGHRS and YFSETQ. V was trimmed by 2 bases and J by 0 bases, leaving 10 bases between them. The CDR3 nucleotides are TGCGCCAGCAGCTTATACGGCGGGAGCACAGATACGCAGTATTTT. The encoded protein is CASSLYGGSTDTQYF. The entire variable domain, with the rest obtained from reference TRBV5-1 and TRBJ2-3, is as follows: KAGVTQTPRYLIKTRGQQVTLSCSPISGHRSVSWYQQTPGQGLQFLFEYFSETQRNKGNFPGRFSGRQFSNSRSEMNVSTLELGDSALYLCASSLYGGSTDTQYFGPGTRLTVL.

This clonotype was observed a handful of times. The junction shows a germline mismatch at one end, possibly a read error. The chain combines TRBV10-3 with TRBJ1-1; D possibly corresponds to TRBD1 (5 bases). The CDR3 is made up of 14 amino acids. The V gene's germline CDR1 is ENHRY and CDR2 SYGVKD. CDR3 region: CAIRDPGTNTEAFF. The CDR3 DNA is TGTGCCATCCGTGACCCAGGGACGAACACTGAAGCTTTCTTT.

The sample holds a few counts of this clonotype. The V gene is TRBV12-3 or TRBV12-4, the J gene TRBJ1-5; no reliable D call. Trimming left V 3 bases short and J 0 bases short, with 9 bases between. The CDR3 extends over 15 amino acids. CDR3 in DNA: TGTGCCAGCAGTTTTGCGGGGTATAGCAATCAGCCCCAGCATTTT. Translating gives CASSFAGYSNQPQHF.

This clonotype occurred a few times. This chain joins TRBV7-2 and TRBJ2-7; 9 bases map to TRBD1. V shed 1 base, J shed 3 bases, and the junction held 7 bases outside the gene matches. The germline V gene has CDR1 SGHTA and CDR2 FQGNSA. The CDR3 length is 16 residues. The CDR3 nucleotides read TGTGCCAGCAGCTTAGGCCTCTGGGACAGGGTCTACGAGCAGTACTTC. This gives the protein CASSLGLWDRVYEQYF.

This sequence joins TRBV24-1 and TRBJ2-7; D tentatively reads TRBD1 or TRBD2 (5 bases each). This CDR3 has 13 residues. Germline V gene lookup returns CDR1 KGHDR and CDR2 SFDVKD. The V gene lost 6 bases and the J gene lost 2 bases, with 10 bases spanning the gap. The CDR3 DNA reads TGTGCCACCAGTAAGAGGGGAACCTACGAGCAGTACTTC. It is translated as CATSKRGTYEQYF.

This clonotype has only a few counts. The chain links TRBV20-1 to TRBJ2-5; 8 bases are a match to TRBD1. V was pared by 3 bases and J by 5 bases, with 14 bases of the junction left unmatched. CDR1 and CDR2 from the germline V gene are DFQATT and SNEGSKA (reference sequence). The CDR3 length is 16 residues. Here the CDR3 DNA reads TGCAGTGCTAGTGTACTCGACAGGGGAACCATGGAGACCCAGTACTTC. Translation: CSASVLDRGTMETQYF.

For the CDR3, the DNA is TGTGCCAGCAGTTTAGCGCGTGTACACTATGGCTACACCTTC. Its translation: CASSLARVHYGYTF. This chain joins TRBV12-3 or TRBV12-4 and TRBJ1-2, with D unclear. The CDR3 extends over 14 amino acids. Trimming took off 0 bases at V and 3 bases at J, with 8 bases between the two ends.

This clonotype was seen a handful of times. This sequence joins TRBV5-1 and TRBJ2-5, with D possibly matching TRBD2 (5 bases). Per germline, CDR1 SGHRS and CDR2 YFSETQ. The CDR3 is 18 amino acids. V was clipped by 4 bases and J by 1 base, with 23 bases between them. CDR3: CASSHYLGGATIQETQYF. DNA of the CDR3: TGCGCCAGCAGCCATTATCTGGGCGGAGCGACTATCCAAGAGACCCAGTACTTC.

This clonotype has more than one count but fewer than ten. The chain joins TRBV12-3 or TRBV12-4 to TRBJ2-7, with 9 bases matching TRBD2. The CDR3 is made up of 18 amino acids. V shed 1 base, J shed 1 base, and the junction held 11 bases outside the gene matches. CDR3 loop: CASSLDRRGLAPSYEQYF. DNA of the CDR3: TGTGCCAGCAGTTTAGACAGGCGTGGACTAGCGCCTTCCTACGAGCAGTACTTC.

A remark on this clonotype: At one end, the junction sequence differs from germline, possibly due to a read error. The rearrangement uses TRBV20-1 and TRBJ1-1, with D possibly TRBD1 on 5 matching bases. From germline, CDR1 is DFQATT and CDR2 SNEGSKA (reference sequence). The length of the CDR3 is 14 residues. CDR3 sequence (DNA): TGCTGTGCCCCCCTACGGCCGGGGGGAGCTGAAGCTTTCTTT. Its protein is CCAPLRPGGAEAFF.

The gene calls are TRBV15 and TRBJ2-3; the match to TRBD2 covers 9 bases. V was clipped by 0 bases and J by 1 base; unmatched bases: 23. Per the germline V gene, CDR1 is LNHNV and CDR2 is YYDKDF (reference sequence). The CDR3 totals 23 residues. The CDR3 is CATSRDRVISLSTSGSGTDTQYF. The CDR3 nucleotides are TGTGCCACCAGCAGAGATAGGGTTATTTCTCTCTCGACTAGCGGTTCGGGCACAGATACGCAGTATTTT.

Only a few counts were recorded for this clonotype. For the CDR3, the DNA is TGCGCCAGCAGCTTGGACGACAGGGGAGGTTCCTACGAGCAGTACTTC. This sequence encodes CASSLDDRGGSYEQYF. The chain has TRBV5-1 and TRBJ2-7; TRBD1 aligns across 8 bases. V lost 0 bases, J lost 1 base, and 6 bases stayed unmatched. The CDR3 length is 16 residues. Germline CDR1 reads SGHRS; CDR2 reads YFSETQ.

This clonotype was seen more than once but under ten times. This rearrangement joins TRBV6-5 to TRBJ2-1; D ambiguous. Trimming removed 0 bases from V and 9 bases from J, with 3 bases in between. This CDR3 spans 11 amino acids. Germline lookup yields CDR1 MNHEY and CDR2 SVGAGI. CDR3 in DNA: TGTGCCAGCAGTTACTCCGCTGAGCAGTTCTTC. This gives the protein CASSYSAEQFF.

This clonotype was seen a handful of times. The chain combines TRBV27 with TRBJ1-1; 7 bases line up with TRBD1. The CDR3 runs 13 residues. In germline, CDR1 is MNHEY, CDR2 SMNVEV (reference sequence). Trimming cost V 8 bases and J 5 bases; bases outside gene matches: 8. The CDR3: CASGITGETEAFF. DNA for the CDR3: TGTGCCAGCGGAATTACAGGGGAGACTGAAGCTTTCTTT.

J is TRBJ2-7 and V is TRBV19; 8 bases are a match to TRBD2. Trimming at V came to 4 bases and at J to 1 base, leaving 3 bases not matched to a gene. This CDR3 is 14 amino acids long. Germline assignment: CDR1 LNHDA and CDR2 SQIVND (reference sequence). CDR3 sequence reads: CASSTGGPSYEQYF. In nucleotides, the CDR3 is TGTGCCAGTAGTACGGGAGGGCCGTCCTACGAGCAGTACTTC.

This clonotype was observed a handful of times. This chain connects TRBV5-1 to TRBJ2-3, with 7 bases aligning to TRBD2. CDR1 is SGHRS and CDR2 is YFSETQ in the germline V gene. The CDR3 runs to 15 residues. With 0 bases clipped from V and 1 base from J, the junction kept 2 bases outside the gene matches. This CDR3 is CASSLAAGGTDTQYF. CDR3 DNA sequence: TGCGCCAGCAGCTTGGCGGCGGGGGGCACAGATACGCAGTATTTT.

The chain recombines TRBV10-3 with TRBJ2-5; possible D gene TRBD1, 6 bases. V was cut by 2 bases and J by 2 bases, with 18 bases left in between. CDR3 length equals 17 residues. Germline CDR1 ENHRY, CDR2 SYGVKD. This CDR3 reads CAISEVRGLTAQETQYF. CDR3 DNA: TGTGCCATCAGTGAGGTCAGGGGCCTGACGGCTCAAGAGACCCAGTACTTC.

The rearrangement uses TRBV3-1 and TRBJ2-1; 8 bases map to TRBD2. J lost 7 bases, V lost 2 bases, and 7 bases had no gene match. Germline CDR1 and CDR2: LGHDT and YNNKEL (reference sequence). The CDR3 is made up of 15 amino acids. The CDR3 here is CASSQPGTSLNEQFF. Here the CDR3 DNA reads TGTGCCAGCAGCCAACCTGGGACTAGTCTAAATGAGCAGTTCTTC.

This clonotype has just a few counts. The V call is TRBV4-2, the J call TRBJ2-7, with TRBD2 matching over 7 bases. V shed 0 bases and J 3 bases; nucleotides not matched to a gene: 11. The CDR3 has 17 residues. CDR1 is LGHNA, CDR2 YNFKEQ, per germline. CDR3 sequence: CASSQERGGSRLYEQYF. The CDR3 DNA reads TGTGCCAGCAGCCAAGAACGGGGCGGGAGTCGCCTCTACGAGCAGTACTTC.

This clonotype was seen repeatedly, ten times or more. This chain joins TRBV12-3 or TRBV12-4 and TRBJ2-7; tentative D call: TRBD1 (6 bases). The V end lost 3 bases, the J end lost 3 bases, and 15 bases lay between the germline ends. The CDR3 extends over 15 amino acids. Written as DNA, the CDR3 is TGTGCCAGCAGTTTTGAGGACAGCTATTACTACGAGCAGTACTTC. This gives the protein CASSFEDSYYYEQYF.

The chain combines TRBV20-1 with TRBJ2-1; D possibly corresponds to TRBD1 (5 bases). Germline V gene lookup returns CDR1 DFQATT and CDR2 SNEGSKA (reference sequence). The CDR3 is 11 residues long. The V gene lost 3 bases and the J gene lost 8 bases, with 8 bases spanning the gap. CDR3 sequence reads: CSASWGYEQFF. CDR3 nucleotide sequence: TGCAGTGCTAGTTGGGGCTATGAGCAGTTCTTC.

The V and J genes are TRBV7-9 and TRBJ2-7, with a possible D match to TRBD1 (6 bases). Germline CDR1 reads SEHNR; CDR2 reads FQNEAQ (reference sequence). This CDR3 region has 16 residues. Trimming left V 5 bases short and J 0 bases short, with 17 bases between. CDR3 nucleotides: TGTGCCAGCAGCCATTTAACCAGGGGTAGCTCCTACGAGCAGTACTTC. As protein: CASSHLTRGSSYEQYF.

This clonotype has a handful of counts. The V call is TRBV7-2, the J call TRBJ1-5, with D possibly being TRBD1 (6 bases). This CDR3 is 14 amino acids long. The germline gives CDR1 SGHTA, CDR2 FQGNSA. Between the trimmed V and J ends, which lost 5 bases and 5 bases, there was a span of 13 bases. CDR3 sequence: CASSQAGVHQPQHF. For the CDR3, the DNA is TGTGCCAGCAGCCAGGCAGGGGTGCATCAGCCCCAGCATTTT.